The present entry profiles one T cell receptor beta chain with its context. The data derive from a study of control samples from healthy donors and cancer patients. The CDR3 consists of 16 residues. From germline, CDR1 is SGHVS and CDR2 FQNEAQ. The ends were cut back, 1 base at V and 1 base at J, with 11 bases in the middle. The assay was immunoSEQ multiplex PCR, and TCRdb's table has in-frame clones only and misses some. The sample includes tens of thousands of clones, 90% to 95% seen only once; the top ten take 15% to 19%. The rearrangement uses TRBV7-8 and TRBJ2-1, with D uncertain. This sequence originates from a man aged 30-40 years in good health. The source material was blood. DNA of the CDR3: TGTGCCAGCAGCTTAGGATCCCGGCTGTCCTACAATGAGCAGTTCTTC. Protein product: CASSLGSRLSYNEQFF.